The subject of this entry is one T cell receptor (beta chain). Its matching antigen is unknown. This specimen belongs to a study of cytomegalovirus exposure and HLA in healthy donors. Study-wide context: HLA-typed donors contributed approximately 86 million unique TCRs, which were held in an early data release. Of the donors genotyped, approximately 430 in all, around 76% fell in the Caucasian-associated ancestry cluster.

Use of 60 Vbeta and 13 Jbeta primers characterized the PCR. Sequenced by immunoSEQ multiplex PCR; TCRdb stores in-frame clones only, minus some. Seen in this sample are 200,000 or so clones; the ten most common clones hold around 1.1%. Study conclusions and caveats: When presence/absence was analysed, sequencing depth was taken to be roughly uniform across donors.

Sample: PBMCs. This clonotype originated in a girl aged 2-10 years in good health and CMV-seropositive.

The CDR3 region is CASSVTAGGGEQFF. The CDR3 nucleotides are TGTGCCAGCAGTGTGACAGCGGGAGGCGGAGAGCAGTTCTTC. The chain is built from TRBV6-4 and TRBJ2-1; 9 positions match TRBD2. CDR1 MRHNA and CDR2 SNTAGT come from the germline V gene. With 4 bases clipped from V and 10 bases from J, the junction kept 8 bases outside the gene matches. This CDR3 contains 14 residues.